This T cell receptor (beta chain) was sequenced for a study of blood T cell repertoires in COVID-19. The wider study: Samples representing acute and convalescent COVID-19 were sourced from the United States, Italy and Spain.

The germline V gene encodes CDR1 SGHNT and CDR2 YYREEE (reference sequence). Trimming removed 0 bases at V and 3 bases at J, with 13 bases between. CDR3 size: 15 residues. In the original workflow: For nucleated cells, counts were estimated from reference gene primer amplification. Measured with immunoSEQ multiplex PCR; TCRdb has only the in-frame clones, and not every one. V and J calls and clone size come straight from that table; D and trimming were deduced from the DNA. Among 200,000 or so clones listed, approximately 79% were seen once. The receptor was isolated from a human donor in a cohort sampled during active COVID-19. The chain employs TRBV5-4 and TRBJ2-7; the D gene is possibly TRBD1 (5 bases). Sample: peripheral blood. This CDR3 reads CASSLAGSGNYEQYF. As DNA, the CDR3 is TGTGCCAGCAGCTTGGCGGGCTCAGGGAACTACGAGCAGTACTTC.